This T cell receptor (beta chain) originates from a study of beta chain features in type 1 diabetes (dated by TCRdb to 2017 to 2018). For context, the study as a whole: No differences in mean age, gender distribution, total cell number or subset yield were found between patients and healthy donors. Across all samples, 107,917,701 sorted cells were examined, and cell number per subset correlated strongly with RNA yield. The study compared the TCRB repertoires of sorted circulating CD4+ T cell subsets in recently diagnosed type 1 diabetes patients with those in matched healthy donors. Regulatory and stem cell-like memory subsets were isolated from only 8 patients and roughly 8 healthy donors, whereas naive and central memory subsets came from all 28 donors.

The entire amount of isolated RNA was reverse transcribed using the High Capacity cDNA Reverse Transcription Kit, so the sequenced TCRB transcripts were expressed ones. Deep immunoSEQ sequencing was performed on naive, central memory and regulatory T cell samples, with an average of around 3.4 million total reads per sample. Sorted cells were lysed in RLT buffer, and RNA was extracted using DNase-treated RNeasy Micro or Mini kits according to cell number. Each cell subset was processed on its own to prevent cross-contamination, while patient and healthy donor samples were processed together. TCRB sequences were amplified from cDNA with the immunoSEQ multiplex PCR, producing 87-bp fragments spanning the CDR3 region. Amplicons were sequenced on the Illumina HiSeq platform. Per the source publication's procedure: PCR bias was computationally corrected using synthetic template baselines, reads within Hamming distance 2 were collapsed, and singletons that could not be merged were discarded. Reads were aligned against IMGT to assign V, D and J genes, CDR3 length and insertions or deletions at six rearrangement sites. Within each subset, clonotype counts were normalized to sorted cell number, and only after that were true diversity and Gini coefficients computed with the tcR R package. The overlap coefficient, calculated on TCRB nucleotide sequences, was used to quantify repertoire sharing. Held by TCRdb, this immuneACCESS table contains in-frame sequences only and omits some clones. Under half of the omission traces to an unresolved V gene where checked; the cause of the rest is unknown. Clone size and V and J calls were adopted from that table, with D and trimming inferred from the DNA. The sample profile shows 93,000 or so clones; approximately 30% of them were found once. About 0.57% of the sample rests with the top ten.

At the junction V is shortened by 4 bases and J by 5 bases, with 9 bases in between. CDR1 is given as SGHKS and CDR2 as YYEKEE, both from the germline V gene (reference sequence). The CDR3 covers 13 residues, taking in both the cysteine and the phenylalanine. Solely the CDR3 DNA is kept, with 39 bases framed from the first base. What the authors observed across the whole study: Naive, central memory and regulatory TCRB repertoires appeared more similar among patients than among healthy donors. In all four CD4+ subsets, TCRB CDR3 length was moderately but significantly shorter in type 1 diabetes patients. At VDJ recombination sites, type 1 diabetes patients had fewer insertions and more deleted nucleotides, which implies abnormalities in thymic rearrangement. Shorter templates might be favored by PCR, yet because patient and control samples were amplified and corrected together, any such skew would affect both groups equally. Only small numbers of individuals were included in the HLA sub-analyses, which left unresolved whether HLA type had any influence on TCRB rearrangement. Because cDNA was sequenced instead of genomic DNA, activated cells with high expression could be over-represented, although the groups did not differ in activation or CD3 levels.

Each donor gave one peripheral blood draw, averaging roughly 100 mL, which was collected into heparinised tubes. Naive, central memory, regulatory and stem cell-like memory CD4+ T cells were sorted on a BD FACSAria II using a panel including CD45RO, CCR7, CD25, CD127, CD95 and CD27. Purity was above 95% for every sorted population. PBMCs were isolated immediately by Lymphoprep density gradient centrifugation and stained directly without culture. Samples were stained and sorted in pairs, with one healthy donor and one patient per experiment, so that batch effects were minimized. Of note for this clone: It has no known antigen specificity. Nothing much larger sits one base from this clone, and base qualities are not available.

The chain is made from TRBV5-5 and TRBJ1-4; the best D guess is TRBD1, with 6 bases matching. This clonotype was sampled from a woman under 30 with type 1 diabetes. Sequenced material: central memory CD4+ T cells from blood. The nucleotides are TGTGCCAGCAGCCGGACAGAGAATGAAAAACTGTTTTTT. This gives the protein CASSRTENEKLFF.